Following are 32 T cell receptor beta chains from one sample sequenced in a study of blood T cell repertoires in COVID-19. Produced via immunoSEQ multiplex PCR; TCRdb's table is partial and in-frame only. The sample shows 390,000 or so clones, more than 70% of them seen only once. Sequenced: peripheral blood. Receptors were obtained from a woman aged 25 to 45 with COVID-19, enrolled during active disease.

The genes are TRBV4-2 and TRBJ1-1; TRBD1 might be the D (5 bases). Germline CDR1 and CDR2: LGHNA and YNFKEQ. V gave up 3 bases and J gave up 3 bases, with 11 bases separating them. CDR3 length equals 14 residues. DNA for the CDR3: TGTGCCAGCAGCCACGAGACAGACCACACTGAAGCTTTCTTT. Its translation: CASSHETDHTEAFF.

This chain connects TRBV7-9 to TRBJ2-7; 8 nucleotides agree with TRBD2. Per germline, CDR1 SEHNR and CDR2 FQNEAQ (reference sequence). This CDR3 has 14 amino acids. V shed 5 bases and J 3 bases; nucleotides not matched to a gene: 6. CDR3 in DNA: TGTGCCAGCAGCCCCGGGACTAGTAGCTACGAGCAGTACTTC. It yields the protein CASSPGTSSYEQYF.

J is TRBJ2-7 and V is TRBV28; 9 nucleotides line up with TRBD2. CDR1 is MDHEN, CDR2 SYDVKM, per germline. The CDR3 totals 17 residues. V shed 3 bases and J 4 bases; nucleotides not matched to a gene: 13. The chain's CDR3 is CASSFLIRASGRYEQYF. CDR3 DNA sequence: TGTGCCAGCAGTTTCCTGATCCGGGCCAGCGGGAGGTACGAGCAGTACTTC.

J is TRBJ2-7 and V is TRBV5-8; 10 bases are a match to TRBD1. V was clipped by 1 base and J by 2 bases; unmatched bases: 6. There are 16 residues in the CDR3. Germline V gives CDR1 SGHTS, CDR2 YDEGEE. CDR3 bases: TGTGCCAGCAGCTTGAGGATCGGACAGGGGGCCTACGAGCAGTACTTC. Translated: CASSLRIGQGAYEQYF.

V is TRBV6-5 and J is TRBJ2-2; 14 nucleotides match TRBD2. Germline CDR1 MNHEY, CDR2 SVGAGI. Germline trimming cut 4 bases from V and 6 bases from J; bases unmatched to any gene: 4. The CDR3 has 16 amino acids. CDR3 sequence: CASSLGTSGRSGELFF. The CDR3 DNA reads as TGTGCCAGCAGTTTGGGGACTAGCGGGAGATCCGGGGAGCTGTTTTTT.

V and J are TRBV27 and TRBJ2-7, with 7 bases lining up with TRBD2. The CDR3 covers 14 residues. The V gene's germline CDR1 is MNHEY and CDR2 SMNVEV (reference sequence). The ends lost 3 bases at V and 6 bases at J; junction bases unmatched: 8. The CDR3 sequence: CASSLARPGGEQYF. CDR3 coding DNA: TGTGCCAGCAGTTTGGCGCGACCGGGGGGCGAGCAGTACTTC.

The rearrangement links TRBV10-1 to TRBJ2-1, with D tentatively TRBD1 (6 bases). In germline, CDR1 is WNHNN, CDR2 SYGVQD (reference sequence). The CDR3 runs to 14 residues. Trimming stripped 3 bases from V and 2 bases from J, with 8 bases between. The chain's CDR3 is CASSDRQAYNEQFF. The CDR3 DNA follows: TGCGCCAGCAGTGATAGACAGGCCTACAATGAGCAGTTCTTC.

J is TRBJ1-2 and V is TRBV5-1, with TRBD1 matching 11 bases. This CDR3 is built from 14 residues. Trimming at V came to 3 bases and at J to 8 bases, leaving 6 bases not matched to a gene. Germline V gene sequence: CDR1 SGHRS, CDR2 YFSETQ. The CDR3 DNA is TGCGCCAGCAGCTCCGGACAGGGGGCCGAGGGCTACACCTTC. It codes for CASSSGQGAEGYTF.

This chain joins TRBV30 and TRBJ1-2; 7 bases are a match to TRBD1. There are 13 residues in the CDR3. The V gene end was trimmed by 2 bases and the J gene end by 2 bases; junction bases not matched to a gene: 2. Germline CDR1 GTSNPN, CDR2 SVGIG (reference sequence). The CDR3 DNA sequence: TGTGCCTGGAGTCGGGGACAGAACTATGGCTACACCTTC. This gives the protein CAWSRGQNYGYTF.

The rearrangement uses TRBV30 and TRBJ1-5; unclear D gene. The germline CDR1 and CDR2 sequences are GTSNPN and SVGIG (reference sequence). Deletions cut 4 bases from V and 3 bases from J, with 7 bases between. The CDR3 extends over 12 amino acids. CDR3 region: CAWNSFNQPQHF. CDR3 nucleotides: TGTGCCTGGAACAGTTTCAATCAGCCCCAGCATTTT.

The V call is TRBV27, the J call TRBJ2-7; tentatively, D is TRBD2 (5 bases). Germline assignment: CDR1 MNHEY and CDR2 SMNVEV (reference sequence). V was cut by 7 bases and J by 0 bases, with 16 bases left in between. CDR3 length equals 15 residues. The CDR3 region has the DNA TGTGCCAGCACCATTGGCGGGCCCTTCTCCTACGAGCAGTACTTC. Translated, it gives CASTIGGPFSYEQYF.

V is TRBV3-1 (or the pseudogene TRBV3-2) and J is TRBJ2-3; 11 bases align to TRBD2. Germline V gene sequence: CDR1 LGHDT, CDR2 YNNKEL (reference sequence). The CDR3 sequence is 16 residues long. Losses at the gene ends were 5 bases for V and 3 bases for J; bases not matched to a gene: 7. Written as DNA, the CDR3 is TGTGCCAGCAGCACCCGACTAGCGGGATTAACAGATACGCAGTATTTT. This encodes CASSTRLAGLTDTQYF.

The V and J genes are TRBV6-2 or TRBV6-3 and TRBJ1-5, with TRBD1 as a possible D gene (5 bases). Germline V gene lookup returns CDR1 MNHEY and CDR2 SVGEGT. This CDR3 is built from 16 residues. Trimming took off 1 base at V and 1 base at J, with 11 bases between the two ends. This CDR3 is CASSYWPGGSNQPQHF. The DNA for the CDR3 is TGTGCCAGCAGTTACTGGCCCGGGGGGAGCAATCAGCCCCAGCATTTT.

The chain is built from TRBV3-1 (or the pseudogene TRBV3-2) and TRBJ2-3, with TRBD2 identical over 12 bases. The junction had 9 bases not matched to a gene; V was cut back by 4 bases and J by 4 bases. Germline V gene sequence: CDR1 LGHDT, CDR2 YNNKEL (reference sequence). CDR3 length equals 17 residues. CDR3 bases: TGTGCCAGCAGCCCGCGGACTAGCGGGACGGAGGCAGATACGCAGTATTTT. Protein: CASSPRTSGTEADTQYF.

V and J are TRBV5-1 and TRBJ2-3, with 7 bases lining up with TRBD2. After removal of 1 base from V and 2 bases from J, the junction contained 4 bases not matched to a gene. The CDR3 sequence is 15 residues long. Germline V gene lookup returns CDR1 SGHRS and CDR2 YFSETQ. CDR3 nucleotide sequence: TGCGCCAGCAGCTTGCGACTAGCATTCACAGATACGCAGTATTTT. It encodes CASSLRLAFTDTQYF.

The CDR3 spells CASSRVAPPTEAFF. DNA for the CDR3: TGTGCCAGCAGCCGGGTCGCTCCCCCAACTGAAGCTTTCTTT. V is TRBV7-3 and J is TRBJ1-1; D call uncertain. The germline V gene has CDR1 SGHTA and CDR2 FQGTGA. CDR3 length: 14 amino acids. Trimming left V 5 bases short and J 5 bases short, with 15 bases between.

The rearrangement uses TRBV29-1 and TRBJ2-7; D is uncertain. V was clipped by 7 bases and J by 5 bases, with 12 bases between them. This CDR3 comprises 11 residues. The germline V gene has CDR1 SQVTM and CDR2 ANQGSEA. Here the CDR3 DNA reads TGCAGCGCGTCGCCCCCGGACGAGCAGTACTTC. It codes for CSASPPDEQYF.

The genes are TRBV7-3 and TRBJ2-2; D is undetermined. V gave up 5 bases and J gave up 5 bases, with 9 bases separating them. The germline V gene has CDR1 SGHTA and CDR2 FQGTGA. The CDR3 covers 13 residues. Written as DNA, the CDR3 is TGTGCCAGCAGCCTAGGCCGGACCGGGGAGCTGTTTTTT. Amino acid sequence: CASSLGRTGELFF.

This clone was found once. At one end the junction does not follow the germline gene, possibly because of a read error. The rearrangement links TRBV18 to TRBJ1-1, with D hard to call. This CDR3 is built from 14 residues. The V gene's germline CDR1 is KGHSH and CDR2 LQKENI. CDR3 residues: CASSPPPGNSEAFF. CDR3 in DNA: TGTGCCAGCTCACCACCGCCGGGGAACTCTGAAGCTTTCTTT.

CDR3 bases: TGTGCTAGTGCCCTCTCAAGAGGCCCCGCAGATACGCAGTATTTT. It specifies CASALSRGPADTQYF. The chain is built from TRBV12-5 and TRBJ2-3, with D unresolved. The germline gives CDR1 LGHNT, CDR2 FRNRAP. Deletions cut 7 bases from V and 4 bases from J, with 18 bases between. This CDR3 is built from 15 residues.

The chain recombines TRBV19 with TRBJ2-2; 11 nucleotides line up with TRBD2. This CDR3 has 16 amino acids. Germline-derived CDR1 and CDR2 are LNHDA and SQIVND (reference sequence). With 6 bases clipped from V and 2 bases from J, the junction kept 5 bases outside the gene matches. The CDR3 DNA reads as TGTGCCAGTAGAGTTAGCGGGAGGGCCAACACCGGGGAGCTGTTTTTT. The encoded protein is CASRVSGRANTGELFF.

This clone occurred a few times. V and J are TRBV30 and TRBJ1-1; the match to TRBD1 covers 7 bases. Germline V lookup: CDR1 GTSNPN, CDR2 SVGIG (reference sequence). This CDR3 region has 14 residues. J gave up 5 bases and V 0 bases, and 6 bases lay outside the gene matches. In nucleotides, the CDR3 is TGTGCCTGGAGTGTACTTGGCAGGGGGACTGAAGCTTTCTTT. Amino acids: CAWSVLGRGTEAFF. Full variable domain (outside the CDR3, taken from reference TRBV30 and TRBJ1-1): SQTIHQWPATLVQPVGSPLSLECTVEGTSNPNLYWYRQAAGRGLQLLFYSVGIGQISSEVPQNLSASRPQDRQFILSSKKLLLSDSGFYLCAWSVLGRGTEAFFGQGTRLTVV.

J is TRBJ2-5 and V is TRBV29-1, with D possibly TRBD1 on 6 matching bases. Trimming removed 8 bases at V and 1 base at J, with 17 bases between. From germline, CDR1 is SQVTM and CDR2 ANQGSEA. The CDR3 has 14 residues. The DNA for the CDR3 is TGCAGCTTGCGACTCGGACAGCTCCAAGAGACCCAGTACTTC. Protein: CSLRLGQLQETQYF.

The chain recombines TRBV28 with TRBJ2-2; a weak D match, TRBD2 (6 bases). Between the trimmed V and J ends, which lost 6 bases and 4 bases, there was a span of 18 bases. The CDR3 spans 16 residues. Per germline, CDR1 MDHEN and CDR2 SYDVKM. The CDR3 DNA reads as TGTGCCAGCAGCCGAGGGCGGGGCCGCGGCACCGGGGAGCTGTTTTTT. It yields the protein CASSRGRGRGTGELFF.

J is TRBJ2-7 and V is TRBV24-1; 13 positions agree with TRBD2. Germline V gene lookup returns CDR1 KGHDR and CDR2 SFDVKD. The V and J ends lost 2 bases and 6 bases, in that order; junction bases with no gene match: 3. The CDR3 is 15 amino acids. The CDR3 is CATSDSGTSGIEQYF. The CDR3 nucleotides read TGTGCCACCAGTGATTCCGGGACTAGCGGGATCGAGCAGTACTTC.

J is TRBJ2-3 and V is TRBV2; 8 bases match TRBD1. The CDR3 runs 14 residues. Germline values: CDR1 SNHLY, CDR2 FYNNEI. V was pared by 8 bases and J by 0 bases, with 4 bases of the junction left unmatched. The CDR3: CASGGTGSTDTQYF. CDR3 bases: TGTGCCAGCGGGGGGACAGGTAGCACAGATACGCAGTATTTT.

CDR3 in amino acids: CASSWSGSSYNEQFF. CDR3 in DNA: TGTGCCAGCAGTTGGAGCGGGAGCTCCTACAATGAGCAGTTCTTC. This chain connects TRBV28 to TRBJ2-1; 8 bases are a match to TRBD2. The germline gives CDR1 MDHEN, CDR2 SYDVKM. The CDR3 sequence is 15 residues long. V shed 4 bases and J 0 bases; nucleotides not matched to a gene: 2. The whole variable domain, filled in from reference TRBV28 and TRBJ2-1, reads DVKVTQSSRYLVKRTGEKVFLECVQDMDHENMFWYRQDPGLGLRLIYFSYDVKMKEKGDIPEGYSVSREKKERFSLILESASTNQTSMYLCASSWSGSSYNEQFFGPGTRLTVL.

The genes are TRBV7-9 and TRBJ2-3; 8 nucleotides match TRBD1. Losses at the gene ends were 10 bases for V and 0 bases for J; bases not matched to a gene: 6. Germline CDR1 SEHNR, CDR2 FQNEAQ (reference sequence). The CDR3 runs to 14 residues. CDR3 protein: CATSRTGSTDTQYF. The DNA of the CDR3 is TGTGCCACCAGTCGGACAGGGAGCACAGATACGCAGTATTTT.

V is TRBV21-1 and J is TRBJ2-6; the table gives TRBD1 as D, unverified against the DNA. TRBV21-1 is recorded as a pseudogene. This CDR3 region has 21 residues. CDR3 in amino acids: CASSKASNGTSTSSGANVLTF. In DNA form, the CDR3 reads TGTGCCAGCAGCAAAGCCTCTAACGGGACATCGACTTCCTCTGGGGCCAACGTCCTGACTTTC.

In this sample, this clone turned up a few times. The rearrangement links TRBV4-2 to TRBJ2-7, with D possibly matching TRBD2 (5 bases). The CDR3 extends over 14 amino acids. The germline gives CDR1 LGHNA, CDR2 YNFKEQ. V dropped 8 bases and J dropped 4 bases, with 18 bases sitting between them. The CDR3 here is CASRPTRFSYEQYF. The CDR3 DNA reads as TGTGCCAGCCGCCCAACTAGGTTTTCTTACGAGCAGTACTTC.

This clone was seen only once. V gene TRBV29-1 combines with J gene TRBJ2-6, with TRBD1 matching over 10 bases. This CDR3 region has 15 residues. Per germline, CDR1 SQVTM and CDR2 ANQGSEA. The trim removed 7 bases at V and 0 bases at J, leaving 3 bases unmatched. The CDR3 DNA follows: TGCAGCGCCGGGACAGGGGTCTCTGGGGCCAACGTCCTGACTTTC. Amino acid sequence: CSAGTGVSGANVLTF. The whole variable domain, filled in from reference TRBV29-1 and TRBJ2-6, reads SAVISQKPSRDICQRGTSLTIQCQVDSQVTMMFWYRQQPGQSLTLIATANQGSEATYESGFVIDKFPISRPNLTFSTLTVSNMSPEDSSIYLCSAGTGVSGANVLTFGAGSRLTVL.

The chain couples TRBV7-9 to TRBJ1-2, with 8 bases lining up with TRBD1. Germline V gives CDR1 SEHNR, CDR2 FQNEAQ (reference sequence). J gave up 7 bases and V 1 base, and 5 bases lay outside the gene matches. The CDR3 extends over 14 amino acids. As DNA, the CDR3 is TGTGCCAGCAGCTTAGGCGGGCAGGGGGCTGGCTACACCTTC. It is translated as CASSLGGQGAGYTF.